The entry below describes one TCR beta chain. As yet, its antigen is unknown. CDR1 is SNHLY, CDR2 FYNNEI, per germline. This CDR3 has 12 residues. V lost 5 bases and J lost 7, with 11 bases in between. This record comes from a study of shared clonotypes between healthy human individuals. Produced via immunoSEQ multiplex PCR; TCRdb's table is partial and in-frame only. This table holds about 580,000 clones, 95% to 98% found once. The study's findings and limits: Shared across a few donors were 4% to 5% of the naive CD4 clonotypes. Generation probabilities of non-shared clonotypes were lower (relative to those shared by all four donors).

Naive CD8 cells comprised CD45RO-negative, CCR7-positively selected cells, excluding terminally differentiated effector memory CD45RA+ cells. Sequenced: naive CD8+ T cells sorted from blood. This receptor was identified in a man aged 25-45 years in good health. This chain connects TRBV2 to TRBJ1-1, with no clear D. This CDR3 is CASSFQRSEAFF. Here the CDR3 DNA reads TGTGCCAGCAGTTTCCAGAGGAGTGAAGCTTTCTTT.